This entry lists 25 T cell receptor beta chains sequenced from one sample in a study of T cell responses to AZD1222 COVID-19 vaccine (TCRdb year 2021). Receptors were amplified or captured by the immunoSEQ multiplex PCR assay. TCRdb retrieved this table from immuneACCESS and kept in-frame rearrangements only. Not all clones are present; in checked studies, unresolved V genes account for under half, and no reason is known for the remainder. Counted in this sample were around 120,000 clones; approximately 92% of them appeared once. Together, the top ten hold approximately 7.9% of the sample. This specimen's time point label, per the study, means: about 28 days (+/-7) after the second vaccine dose. The specimen comprised peripheral blood, sampled 28 days after the second AZD1222 dose. These receptors were obtained from an adult who received the AZD1222 COVID-19 vaccine.

The rearrangement joins TRBV5-1 to TRBJ1-1; TRBD1 agrees at 8 bases. The V and J ends lost 5 bases and 1 base, in that order; junction bases with no gene match: 4. Germline loops: CDR1 SGHRS, CDR2 YFSETQ. This CDR3 contains 14 residues. The CDR3 reads CASRPGTGNTEAFF. For the CDR3, the DNA is TGCGCCAGCAGGCCCGGGACAGGGAACACTGAAGCTTTCTTT.

This chain links TRBV15 with TRBJ2-1, with 13 positions matching TRBD2. The germline gives CDR1 LNHNV, CDR2 YYDKDF (reference sequence). V lost 4 bases and J lost 6; bases outside the gene matches: 3. The CDR3 sequence is 15 residues long. DNA of the CDR3: TGTGCCACCAGCATGGGGACTAGCGGGATCAATGAGCAGTTCTTC. As protein: CATSMGTSGINEQFF.

The chain uses TRBV9 and TRBJ2-1, with TRBD2 identical over 9 bases. There are 15 residues in the CDR3. CDR1 SGDLS and CDR2 YYNGEE come from the germline V gene. Trimming removed 0 bases from V and 7 bases from J; junction bases left unmatched: 5. As DNA, the CDR3 is TGTGCCAGCAGCGTAGAGAGCGGGAGGATGAATGAGCAGTTCTTC. Its translation is CASSVESGRMNEQFF.

The gene calls are TRBV12-3 or TRBV12-4 and TRBJ1-1; TRBD1 might be the D (6 bases). This CDR3 region has 12 residues. The V end lost 9 bases, the J end lost 4 bases, and 12 bases lay between the germline ends. The CDR3 sequence is CASEGVGTEAFF. The CDR3 bases are TGTGCCAGTGAGGGGGTAGGCACTGAAGCTTTCTTT.

J is TRBJ2-7 and V is TRBV19; 12 positions agree with TRBD2. V gave up 8 bases and J gave up 4 bases; unmatched junction bases: 3. Per the germline V gene, CDR1 is LNHDA and CDR2 is SQIVND (reference sequence). CDR3 length: 13 residues. CDR3 sequence: CASGLAGRYEQYF. The CDR3 DNA is TGTGCCAGTGGACTAGCGGGAAGATACGAGCAGTACTTC.

The chain links TRBV2 to TRBJ1-6, with unresolved D. This CDR3 spans 13 amino acids. Germline assignment: CDR1 SNHLY and CDR2 FYNNEI. The V and J ends lost 7 bases and 10 bases respectively, with 14 bases between them. The CDR3 is CASNLGSRSPLHF. The CDR3 DNA reads as TGTGCCAGCAACCTAGGGAGCAGGTCACCCCTCCACTTT.

J is TRBJ1-5 and V is TRBV27; D gene ambiguous. Germline V gives CDR1 MNHEY, CDR2 SMNVEV (reference sequence). V lost 5 bases and J lost 0, with 14 bases in between. This CDR3 contains 16 residues. CDR3 coding DNA: TGTGCCAGCAGTACTTTGGGTTCCTATAGCAATCAGCCCCAGCATTTT. Its protein is CASSTLGSYSNQPQHF.

The chain is built from TRBV28 and TRBJ2-1; the match to TRBD2 covers 12 bases. V lost 2 bases to trimming and J lost 1 base; unmatched junction nucleotides: 9. Per germline, CDR1 MDHEN and CDR2 SYDVKM. The CDR3 length is 19 residues. The CDR3 here is CASSLPGLAGSFSYNEQFF. For the CDR3, the DNA is TGTGCCAGCAGTTTACCCGGACTAGCGGGATCATTTTCCTACAATGAGCAGTTCTTC.

This chain uses TRBV7-9 with TRBJ1-1; D gene uncertain. The CDR3 spans 11 residues. The germline CDR1 and CDR2 sequences are SEHNR and FQNEAQ (reference sequence). The V and J ends lost 2 bases and 6 bases respectively, with 4 bases between them. The CDR3 coding sequence is TGTGCCAGCAGCTTACGGGCTGAAGCTTTCTTT. Encoded protein: CASSLRAEAFF.

V usage is TRBV27 and J usage is TRBJ1-2, with 7 bases fitting TRBD1. V trimming: 5 bases; J trimming: 2 bases; junction bases outside the gene matches: 2. CDR3 size: 13 residues. The V gene's germline CDR1 is MNHEY and CDR2 SMNVEV (reference sequence). DNA for the CDR3: TGTGCCAGCAGTCCACAGGGGAACTATGGCTACACCTTC. Amino acids: CASSPQGNYGYTF.

V is TRBV19 and J is TRBJ1-2, with 9 bases that match TRBD1. Germline V gene data show CDR1 as LNHDA and CDR2 as SQIVND (reference sequence). The CDR3 totals 14 residues. Unmatched junction bases numbered 7, after V lost 7 bases and J lost 4 bases. CDR3 sequence reads: CASTEGQGLYGYTF. The CDR3 coding sequence is TGTGCCAGTACCGAGGGACAGGGCCTCTATGGCTACACCTTC.

J is TRBJ1-5 and V is TRBV20-1; D is unresolved. The CDR3 totals 16 residues. Germline CDR1 is DFQATT and CDR2 is SNEGSKA (reference sequence). Trimming stripped 3 bases from V and 4 bases from J, with 19 bases between. CDR3 sequence: CSASRFTGVRNQPQHF. The CDR3 nucleotides read TGCAGTGCTAGTCGATTCACCGGGGTTAGGAATCAGCCCCAGCATTTT.

This sequence joins TRBV2 and TRBJ2-2; a possible D gene is TRBD2 (5 bases). The CDR3 is made up of 12 amino acids. Germline V gene data show CDR1 as SNHLY and CDR2 as FYNNEI. Trimming stripped 5 bases from V and 7 bases from J, with 8 bases between. The CDR3 DNA is TGTGCCAGCAGTCTGGAGGTCGGGGAGCTGTTTTTT. It codes for CASSLEVGELFF.

The genes are TRBV10-3 and TRBJ1-2; 9 nucleotides align to TRBD1. This CDR3 is built from 14 residues. J was trimmed by 7 bases and V by 5 bases; bases with no gene match: 8. Germline CDR1 is ENHRY and CDR2 is SYGVKD. DNA of the CDR3: TGTGCCATCAGTCACCGGGACAGGGCAAGTGGCTACACCTTC. This translates into CAISHRDRASGYTF.

The chain couples TRBV18 to TRBJ2-1; D remains unclear. The CDR3 is made up of 13 amino acids. Germline V gives CDR1 KGHSH, CDR2 LQKENI. V was shortened by 2 bases and J by 7 bases, with 9 bases between the two germline ends. CDR3 loop: CASSPGMGNEQFF. DNA for the CDR3: TGTGCCAGCTCACCAGGTATGGGTAATGAGCAGTTCTTC.

The chain couples TRBV27 to TRBJ2-7; no definite D call. Germline lookup yields CDR1 MNHEY and CDR2 SMNVEV (reference sequence). CDR3 size: 12 residues. V was trimmed by 3 bases and J by 2 bases, leaving 5 bases between them. CDR3 in amino acids: CASSFRTYEQYF. The CDR3 DNA reads as TGTGCCAGCAGTTTTCGAACCTACGAGCAGTACTTC.

V and J are TRBV7-8 and TRBJ2-7, with 7 bases matching TRBD2. Trimming took 4 bases from V and 3 from J; bases not matched to a gene: 3. This CDR3 is 13 amino acids long. CDR1 and CDR2 from the germline V gene are SGHVS and FQNEAQ. The CDR3 DNA follows: TGTGCCAGCAGCTCGGGACTAAACTACGAGCAGTACTTC. It is translated as CASSSGLNYEQYF.

The rearrangement links TRBV18 to TRBJ1-2; 12 bases agree with TRBD1. Unmatched junction bases numbered 4, after V lost 4 bases and J lost 4 bases. The CDR3 spans 15 residues. CDR1 and CDR2 (germline): KGHSH, LQKENI. The CDR3 spells CASSQGQGALYGYTF. The CDR3 bases are TGTGCCAGCTCACAGGGACAGGGGGCTCTCTATGGCTACACCTTC.

Comment on this clone: This specimen includes other DNA sequences encoding the same CDR3. The chain has TRBV5-1 and TRBJ1-1; TRBD1 aligns across 8 bases. Germline V gene lookup returns CDR1 SGHRS and CDR2 YFSETQ. With 0 bases clipped from V and 1 base from J, the junction kept 2 bases outside the gene matches. The CDR3 spans 15 residues. Here the CDR3 reads CASSLGGQGNTEAFF. In DNA, the CDR3 is TGCGCCAGCAGCTTGGGCGGACAGGGGAACACTGAAGCTTTCTTT. The full variable domain, with the rest looked up from reference TRBV5-1 and TRBJ1-1, is KAGVTQTPRYLIKTRGQQVTLSCSPISGHRSVSWYQQTPGQGLQFLFEYFSETQRNKGNFPGRFSGRQFSNSRSEMNVSTLELGDSALYLCASSLGGQGNTEAFFGQGTRLTVV.

The V gene is TRBV7-2, the J gene TRBJ2-1; 9 bases line up with TRBD1. Unmatched junction bases numbered 6, after V lost 5 bases and J lost 4 bases. Germline V gene lookup returns CDR1 SGHTA and CDR2 FQGNSA. The CDR3 consists of 15 residues. The CDR3 protein is CASSTGQGTYNEQFF. The CDR3 DNA follows: TGTGCCAGCAGCACCGGACAGGGGACATACAATGAGCAGTTCTTC.

V and J are TRBV21-1 and TRBJ1-5. TRBV21-1 corresponds to a pseudogene. The CDR3 has 16 amino acids. The chain's CDR3 is CASSKALTRGNQPQHF. CDR3 nucleotides: TGTGCCAGCAGCAAAGCGCTAACAAGGGGCAATCAGCCCCAGCATTTT.

This chain links TRBV5-1 with TRBJ2-1, with 10 bases fitting TRBD2. CDR3 size: 14 residues. Trimming took 3 bases from V and 7 from J; bases not matched to a gene: 4. The germline gives CDR1 SGHRS, CDR2 YFSETQ. The CDR3 DNA follows: TGCGCCAGCAGCTCCCTAGCGGGGGATAATGAGCAGTTCTTC. It specifies CASSSLAGDNEQFF.

The chain's CDR3 is CASSSQTTTGETQYF. The CDR3 DNA follows: TGTGCCAGCAGCTCCCAAACGACTACCGGAGAGACCCAGTACTTC. The chain combines TRBV7-8 with TRBJ2-5; D possibly corresponds to TRBD2 (5 bases). CDR3 length: 15 residues. The V and J ends lost 4 bases and 4 bases respectively, with 16 bases between them. Germline values: CDR1 SGHVS, CDR2 FQNEAQ.

This chain connects TRBV23-1 to TRBJ1-5; D is uncertain. TRBV23-1 qualifies as an ORF whose function is uncertain. Between the trimmed V and J ends, which lost 0 bases and 7 bases, there was a span of 7 bases. This CDR3 is built from 13 residues. The CDR3 loop is CASSQSNHQPQHF. CDR3 DNA sequence: TGCGCCAGCAGTCAATCGAACCACCAGCCCCAGCATTTT.

This chain joins TRBV27 and TRBJ1-1; D call uncertain. V lost 0 bases and J 3 bases, leaving 11 bases between the germline ends. The CDR3 consists of 15 residues. The germline V gene encodes CDR1 MNHEY and CDR2 SMNVEV (reference sequence). For the CDR3, the DNA is TGTGCCAGCAGTTTATCGCTGTCATGGGACACTGAAGCTTTCTTT. Translation gives CASSLSLSWDTEAFF.